Shown below are 31 T cell receptor beta chains from a single sample sequenced in a study of HIV-infected patients and healthy controls. Alpha and beta constant-region primers primed reverse transcription of around 500 ng RNA. Using multiplexing indices, alpha and beta chain libraries were generated apart by chain-specific third strand synthesis. TCRdb processed the 5' RACE reads anew with MiXCR; each CDR3 protein has one entry. Among some 17,000 distinct CDR3 sequences, 10% were seen once, and the ten largest hold around 3.1%. All unsorted peripheral T cells were captured because whole blood was used without fractionation. What was sequenced was blood. Receptor source: an adult in good health.

This clonotype was recorded at least ten times. This chain links TRBV12-3 or TRBV12-4 with TRBJ2-3, with a possible D match to TRBD1 (5 bases). The ends were cut back, 6 bases at V and 1 base at J, with 14 bases in the middle. The CDR3 is 15 residues long. CDR3 coding DNA: TGTGCCAGCAGGCGCAGGGTTGGAGGCACAGATACGCAGTATTTT. This translates into CASRRRVGGTDTQYF.

This clonotype came up many times. The chain has TRBV5-5 and TRBJ2-6; 9 bases map to TRBD1. Germline values: CDR1 SGHKS, CDR2 YYEKEE (reference sequence). The CDR3 consists of 18 residues. The junction had 7 bases not matched to a gene; V was cut back by 1 base and J by 2 bases. The CDR3 sequence is CASSLWTGDVAGANVLTF. CDR3 DNA sequence: TGTGCCAGCAGCTTGTGGACAGGGGATGTCGCTGGGGCCAACGTCCTGACTTTC. Filled out from reference TRBV5-5 and TRBJ2-6, the complete variable domain reads DAGVTQSPTHLIKTRGQQVTLRCSPISGHKSVSWYQQVLGQGPQFIFQYYEKEERGRGNFPDRFSARQFPNYSSELNVNALLLGDSALYLCASSLWTGDVAGANVLTFGAGSRLTVL.

There are many counts of this clonotype. J is TRBJ2-1 and V is TRBV12-3 or TRBV12-4, with 8 bases matching TRBD1. The CDR3 contains 14 residues. The junction had 4 bases not matched to a gene; V was cut back by 4 bases and J by 5 bases. The DNA for the CDR3 is TGTGCCAGCAGTTATACAGGGGGTAACAATGAGCAGTTCTTC. Translation: CASSYTGGNNEQFF.

This clonotype showed up many times. The genes are TRBV12-3 or TRBV12-4 and TRBJ1-2; the D gene is possibly TRBD1 (5 bases). V was trimmed by 6 bases and J by 4 bases, leaving 15 bases between them. The CDR3 extends over 14 amino acids. This CDR3 reads CASSPTGTLYGYTF. CDR3 DNA sequence: TGTGCCAGCAGCCCCACGGGGACTCTCTATGGCTACACCTTC.

The sample holds many counts of this clonotype. The rearrangement uses TRBV20-1 and TRBJ2-7; D might be TRBD2 (6 bases). Per germline, CDR1 DFQATT and CDR2 SNEGSKA (reference sequence). This CDR3 has 14 residues. V was clipped by 1 base and J by 7 bases, with 17 bases between them. This CDR3 reads CSARAGDWGAEQYF. The CDR3 DNA is TGCAGTGCTAGAGCCGGGGACTGGGGCGCTGAGCAGTACTTC.

CDR3 nucleotide sequence: TGTGCCAGCAGCCAAGATGGGGATAGCGGGTACACAGATACGCAGTATTTT. Translating gives CASSQDGDSGYTDTQYF. V gene TRBV4-2 combines with J gene TRBJ2-3; 7 bases agree with TRBD2. Germline CDR1 is LGHNA and CDR2 is YNFKEQ. The CDR3 contains 17 residues. V lost 0 bases, J lost 2 bases, and 8 bases stayed unmatched.

This clonotype was seen a few times. The rearrangement uses TRBV7-2 and TRBJ2-3; 9 bases are shared with TRBD2. The CDR3 loop spans 15 amino acids. Germline trimming cut 5 bases from V and 6 bases from J; bases unmatched to any gene: 9. Germline CDR1 is SGHTA and CDR2 is FQGNSA. CDR3 in amino acids: CASSLIAGALDTQYF. CDR3 bases: TGTGCCAGCAGCCTTATAGCGGGGGCCTTGGATACGCAGTATTTT.

The chain carries TRBV10-3 and TRBJ2-6, with D possibly TRBD1 on 5 matching bases. V lost 0 bases and J 2 bases, leaving 23 bases between the germline ends. The CDR3 has 21 residues. Per germline, CDR1 ENHRY and CDR2 SYGVKD. CDR3 loop: CAISESSYTGPKGTGANVLTF. The CDR3, as DNA: TGTGCCATCAGTGAGTCGAGTTATACAGGCCCAAAAGGGACTGGGGCCAACGTCCTGACTTTC.

By proportion, this clonotype is medium-sized. The chain uses TRBV20-1 and TRBJ2-7, with 12 positions matching TRBD2. Trimming cost V 6 bases and J 4 bases; bases outside gene matches: 7. This CDR3 is built from 14 residues. Germline V gives CDR1 DFQATT, CDR2 SNEGSKA (reference sequence). CDR3 sequence: CSAGDGTSGYEQYF. The DNA of the CDR3 is TGCAGTGCCGGAGACGGGACTAGCGGGTACGAGCAGTACTTC.

The rearrangement uses TRBV5-1 and TRBJ1-6; D possibly corresponds to TRBD1 (6 bases). Trimming removed 4 bases from V and 7 bases from J, with 21 bases in between. Germline CDR1 and CDR2: SGHRS and YFSETQ. The CDR3 loop spans 17 amino acids. CDR3 nucleotides: TGCGCCAGCAGCATTTCCGGGACACCGAGGAACAATTCACCCCTCCACTTT. The encoded protein is CASSISGTPRNNSPLHF.

The DNA of the CDR3 is TGTGCCAGCAGTTACCATTCGGGGGTAAACACTGAAGCTTTCTTT. Translating it yields CASSYHSGVNTEAFF. The chain recombines TRBV6-5 with TRBJ1-1, with D possibly being TRBD1 (5 bases). Trimming pared 2 bases from V and 2 bases from J, leaving 12 bases between. The germline V gene encodes CDR1 MNHEY and CDR2 SVGAGI. The CDR3 spans 15 residues.

At least ten counts were recorded for this clonotype. The chain uses TRBV6-1 and TRBJ1-1; maybe TRBD1 (5 bases). The V gene's germline CDR1 is MNHNS and CDR2 SASEGT. The ends were cut back, 5 bases at V and 8 bases at J, with 15 bases in the middle. The CDR3 is made up of 13 amino acids. The CDR3 sequence: CASSYGGVTEAFF. The DNA of the CDR3 is TGTGCCAGCAGTTACGGAGGGGTTACCGAAGCTTTCTTT.

This clonotype was seen at least ten times. V and J are TRBV29-1 and TRBJ2-2, with 12 bases matching TRBD2. The V gene end was trimmed by 3 bases and the J gene end by 3 bases; junction bases not matched to a gene: 2. There are 15 residues in the CDR3. The germline CDR1 and CDR2 sequences are SQVTM and ANQGSEA. The CDR3 protein is CSVDGTSGYTGELFF. As DNA, the CDR3 is TGCAGCGTTGATGGGACTAGCGGGTACACCGGGGAGCTGTTTTTT.

This clonotype ranks as medium-sized (0.01 to 0.1%). The chain uses TRBV29-1 and TRBJ1-1; D not resolved. V lost 6 bases, J lost 1 base, and 12 bases lay in between. This CDR3 has 13 residues. Germline V CDR1 and CDR2: SQVTM, ANQGSEA. CDR3 region: CSVADPQNTEAFF. CDR3 coding DNA: TGCAGCGTGGCAGACCCGCAGAACACTGAAGCTTTCTTT.

The V call is TRBV30, the J call TRBJ1-1; D is uncertain. The CDR3 totals 14 residues. Trimming removed 0 bases from V and 1 base from J, with 9 bases in between. Germline loops: CDR1 GTSNPN, CDR2 SVGIG (reference sequence). The CDR3 DNA sequence: TGTGCCTGGAGTGTACGGGGAGGGAACACTGAAGCTTTCTTT. Translated: CAWSVRGGNTEAFF. The whole variable domain, filled in from reference TRBV30 and TRBJ1-1, reads SQTIHQWPATLVQPVGSPLSLECTVEGTSNPNLYWYRQAAGRGLQLLFYSVGIGQISSEVPQNLSASRPQDRQFILSSKKLLLSDSGFYLCAWSVRGGNTEAFFGQGTRLTVV.

This clonotype is labeled medium-sized (0.01 to 0.1%). This chain joins TRBV28 and TRBJ2-5; the match to TRBD2 covers 9 bases. V lost 6 bases to trimming and J lost 9 bases; unmatched junction nucleotides: 2. Germline CDR1 reads MDHEN; CDR2 reads SYDVKM. CDR3 length equals 11 residues. The CDR3 DNA reads as TGTGCCAGCAGCCGCGGGGGGGCCCAGTACTTC. Protein sequence: CASSRGGAQYF.

This clonotype was seen many times. The chain recombines TRBV5-1 with TRBJ2-7, with 13 bases that match TRBD2. CDR3 length: 15 residues. With V trimmed by 4 bases and J by 2 bases, 3 bases remained unmatched. The germline gives CDR1 SGHRS, CDR2 YFSETQ. The CDR3 loop reads CASSQLAGGPYEQYF. For the CDR3, the DNA is TGCGCCAGCAGCCAACTAGCGGGAGGGCCCTACGAGCAGTACTTC.

This clonotype was counted a few times. The V call is TRBV7-2, the J call TRBJ1-3, with a weak D call TRBD1 (5 bases). The CDR3 covers 14 residues. CDR1 and CDR2 (germline): SGHTA, FQGNSA. V lost 8 bases and J 0 bases, leaving 11 bases between the germline ends. Here the CDR3 reads CASRGDLSGNTIYF. DNA of the CDR3: TGTGCCAGCCGGGGGGACCTCTCTGGAAACACCATATATTTT.

With respect to this clonotype: A much larger clonotype is one base distant, so this may be a read error. The J gene is TRBJ2-3, the V gene TRBV20-1; 13 nucleotides line up with TRBD2. The CDR3 totals 17 residues. With 3 bases clipped from V and 4 bases from J, the junction kept 10 bases outside the gene matches. The germline V gene encodes CDR1 DFQATT and CDR2 SNEGSKA (reference sequence). CDR3 region: CSASETSGGPGADTQYF. Written as DNA, the CDR3 is TGCAGTGCTAGTGAGACTAGCGGGGGGCCGGGGGCAGATACGCAGTATTTT.

The chain uses TRBV5-5 and TRBJ2-2; D remains unclear. The V end lost 1 base, the J end lost 5 bases, and 6 bases lay between the germline ends. The CDR3 sequence is 13 residues long. CDR1 is SGHKS, CDR2 YYEKEE, per germline (reference sequence). The CDR3 nucleotides read TGTGCCAGCAGCTTGTACTCGACCGGGGAGCTGTTTTTT. This gives the protein CASSLYSTGELFF.

This clonotype showed up many times. The V gene is TRBV5-1, the J gene TRBJ2-5; 9 nucleotides align to TRBD1. Per the germline V gene, CDR1 is SGHRS and CDR2 is YFSETQ. The V gene end was trimmed by 4 bases and the J gene end by 5 bases; junction bases not matched to a gene: 12. This CDR3 comprises 16 residues. CDR3 nucleotide sequence: TGCGCCAGCAGCATGTCGACAGGGGGTAAATTGGAGACCCAGTACTTC. It encodes CASSMSTGGKLETQYF.

In this sample, this clonotype turned up many times. The chain carries TRBV4-1 and TRBJ2-7; TRBD1 aligns across 9 bases. Germline lookup yields CDR1 MGHRA and CDR2 YSYEKL. The CDR3 extends over 14 amino acids. V gave up 4 bases and J gave up 2 bases; unmatched junction bases: 3. The CDR3 DNA is TGCGCCAGCAGCCCGGACAGGGGTCCCTACGAGCAGTACTTC. Translated: CASSPDRGPYEQYF.

The chain is built from TRBV10-2 and TRBJ2-3, with TRBD2 matching over 12 bases. CDR1 and CDR2 (germline): WSHSY, SAAADI. This CDR3 has 16 residues. Germline trimming cut 7 bases from V and 3 bases from J; bases unmatched to any gene: 8. This CDR3 reads CASISGTSGWTDTQYF. The CDR3 DNA reads as TGCGCCAGCATCTCCGGGACTAGCGGGTGGACAGATACGCAGTATTTT.

J is TRBJ1-5 and V is TRBV5-6; 7 nucleotides match TRBD1. The length of the CDR3 is 16 residues. The germline V gene encodes CDR1 SGHDT and CDR2 YYEEEE. V gave up 4 bases and J gave up 7 bases; unmatched junction bases: 14. This chain's CDR3 is CASSLTGQEINQPQHF. The CDR3 DNA reads as TGTGCCAGCAGCCTAACCGGACAGGAAATTAACCAGCCCCAGCATTTT.

This clonotype was observed many times. This chain connects TRBV29-1 to TRBJ2-3; 11 nucleotides agree with TRBD1. This CDR3 spans 15 amino acids. V lost 6 bases to trimming and J lost 3 bases; unmatched junction nucleotides: 8. Germline V gene data show CDR1 as SQVTM and CDR2 as ANQGSEA. The DNA for the CDR3 is TGCAGCGTCGAAACGGGGACAGGGGGAACAGATACGCAGTATTTT. Translating gives CSVETGTGGTDTQYF.

This clonotype has ten or more counts. This rearrangement joins TRBV3-1 to TRBJ2-3; D perhaps matches TRBD2 (6 bases). Germline V gives CDR1 LGHDT, CDR2 YNNKEL (reference sequence). This CDR3 is 14 amino acids long. Trimming took 0 bases from V and 4 from J, leaving 8 bases between them. The CDR3 loop is CASSQELAPDTQYF. The CDR3 nucleotides are TGTGCCAGCAGCCAAGAACTAGCCCCAGATACGCAGTATTTT.

This clonotype has ten or more counts. The genes are TRBV12-3 or TRBV12-4 and TRBJ2-7; 13 positions match TRBD2. The CDR3 sequence is 14 residues long. V lost 6 bases, J lost 2 bases, and 1 base stayed unmatched. The CDR3 loop is CASSGLAGAYEQYF. CDR3 in DNA: TGTGCCAGCAGCGGACTAGCGGGAGCCTACGAGCAGTACTTC.

This clonotype was detected only a few times. The chain recombines TRBV30 with TRBJ2-3, with no clear D. This CDR3 comprises 11 residues. Germline-derived CDR1 and CDR2 are GTSNPN and SVGIG (reference sequence). V lost 2 bases to trimming and J lost 7 bases, with 7 bases between them. The CDR3, as DNA: TGTGCCTGGAGTCGGACCTATACGCAGTATTTT. The encoded protein is CAWSRTYTQYF.

Judged by abundance, this clonotype is medium-sized. This sequence joins TRBV5-5 and TRBJ2-3; 8 positions match TRBD2. V was clipped by 4 bases and J by 4 bases; unmatched bases: 5. Per germline, CDR1 SGHKS and CDR2 YYEKEE (reference sequence). The CDR3 is 14 residues long. The CDR3 loop reads CASSGSGTSDTQYF. The CDR3, as DNA: TGTGCCAGCAGCGGTAGCGGGACTTCAGATACGCAGTATTTT.

This clonotype was detected ten times or more. This rearrangement joins TRBV6-5 to TRBJ1-4; no definite D call. V was trimmed by 2 bases and J by 10 bases, leaving 8 bases between them. This CDR3 is 12 amino acids long. Germline V gene sequence: CDR1 MNHEY, CDR2 SVGAGI. The CDR3 loop is CASSYREGKLFF. CDR3 in DNA: TGTGCCAGCAGTTACCGGGAGGGAAAACTGTTTTTT.

V gene TRBV4-2 combines with J gene TRBJ2-7, with no clear D. V gave up 0 bases and J gave up 5 bases, with 17 bases separating them. Per germline, CDR1 LGHNA and CDR2 YNFKEQ. This CDR3 has 16 amino acids. CDR3 sequence: CASSQDLTTPRDEQYF. For the CDR3, the DNA is TGTGCCAGCAGCCAAGATTTAACCACTCCTAGGGACGAGCAGTACTTC.